Sequencing of this T cell receptor (beta chain) was carried out in a study of blood T cells in healthy people across ages. This CDR3 contains 15 residues. Per germline, CDR1 SGHTA and CDR2 FQGTGA. The germline V and J ends were trimmed by 1 base and 3 bases, with 12 bases remaining between them. The use of a sample-barcoded 5' primer and a J-beta primer mix characterized a second PCR of about 7 to 12 cycles. TCRdb re-called the 5' RACE reads with MiXCR, one entry per CDR3 protein. The sample includes over 450,000 distinct CDR3 sequences, about 24% of them seen just once. This sample was shared with a second study, whose subject was T cells of mothers and their children.

Sequenced material: blood. The V gene is TRBV7-3, the J gene TRBJ1-1; possibly TRBD1 for D (5 bases). This receptor was taken from a boy aged 5-17 years in good health. In DNA, the CDR3 is TGTGCCAGCAGCTTAAGAGGGGTTCAGCACACTGAAGCTTTCTTT. Protein product: CASSLRGVQHTEAFF.